These T cell receptor beta chains were read from a single sample in a study of cytomegalovirus exposure and HLA in healthy donors. Sequencing used immunoSEQ multiplex PCR; TCRdb keeps in-frame clones, though not all of them. The sample data list 74,000 or so clones. Sequencing was carried out using PBMCs. These receptors all stem from a woman in her fifties or sixties in good health and CMV-seronegative. CDR3s include the opening cysteine and the closing phenylalanine or tryptophan. D genes are given only for firm matches.

J,D,V,CDR3,DNA
TRBJ2-6,TRBD1,TRBV2,CASTGQGNSGANVLTF,TGTGCCAGCACGGGACAGGGGAACTCTGGGGCCAACGTCCTGACTTTC
TRBJ1-5,.,TRBV19,CASSIDLGRVRSNQPQHF,TGTGCCAGTAGTATAGATCTAGGGAGGGTGCGGAGCAATCAGCCCCAGCATTTT
TRBJ1-3,TRBD1,TRBV7-3,CASSPGTGAGNTIYF,TGTGCCAGCAGCCCGGGGACAGGGGCCGGAAACACCATATATTTT
TRBJ1-2,TRBD1,TRBV27,CASSRRQGANYGYTF,TGTGCCAGCAGTCGAAGACAGGGAGCCAACTATGGCTACACCTTC
TRBJ1-4,.,TRBV10-3,CAISPGGGLNEKLFF,TGTGCCATCAGCCCTGGGGGGGGATTAAACGAAAAACTGTTTTTT
TRBJ2-7,TRBD2,TRBV5-1,CASSSSGSVSYEQYF,TGCGCCAGCAGCTCTAGCGGGAGTGTCTCCTACGAGCAGTACTTC
TRBJ2-1,TRBD2,TRBV5-1,CASSQNPGLAGGRNNEQFF,TGCGCCAGCAGCCAGAATCCGGGACTAGCGGGAGGTCGAAACAATGAGCAGTTCTTC
TRBJ2-3,.,TRBV7-2,CASSPDSRAAVTDTQYF,TGTGCCAGCAGCCCCGACTCCCGAGCGGCGGTCACAGATACGCAGTATTTT
TRBJ2-7,TRBD1,TRBV4-3,CASSQDRGSYEQYF,TGCGCCAGCAGCCAGGACAGGGGGTCCTACGAGCAGTACTTC
TRBJ2-7,TRBD2,TRBV2,CASSEAPAGNPPLYEQYF,TGTGCCAGCAGTGAAGCTCCAGCGGGGAACCCCCCCCTCTACGAGCAGTACTTC
TRBJ1-2,TRBD1,TRBV6-5,CASSRGRTGGAGYTF,TGTGCCAGCAGCAGAGGAAGGACAGGGGGCGCGGGCTACACCTTC
TRBJ2-7,TRBD2,TRBV7-2,CASSPTLAGSREQYF,TGTGCCAGCAGCCCAACACTAGCGGGAAGCCGGGAGCAGTACTTC
TRBJ1-4,.,TRBV6-8,CASSYSTGATNEKLFF,TGTGCCAGCAGTTACTCGACGGGTGCAACTAATGAAAAACTGTTTTTT
TRBJ1-2,.,TRBV5-1,CASSWEGRDYGYTF,TGCGCCAGCAGCTGGGAGGGGCGCGACTATGGCTACACCTTC
TRBJ2-7,TRBD2,TRBV2,CASRDSGRVSYEQYF,TGTGCCAGCAGGGATAGCGGGAGAGTTTCCTACGAGCAGTACTTC
TRBJ2-1,TRBD2,TRBV9,CASSATSGTSGTNEQFF,TGTGCCAGCAGCGCGACTTCCGGGACTAGCGGAACCAATGAGCAGTTCTTC
TRBJ2-1,.,TRBV19,CASSIGVDEQFF,TGTGCCAGTAGTATAGGAGTGGATGAGCAGTTCTTC
TRBJ2-1,.,TRBV29-1,CSVGGRLRPYNEQFF,TGCAGCGTCGGGGGACGCTTACGCCCCTACAATGAGCAGTTCTTC
TRBJ2-1,.,TRBV6-4,CASSDQPGLGGDNEQFF,TGTGCCAGCAGTGACCAACCGGGACTAGGGGGCGACAATGAGCAGTTCTTC
TRBJ2-1,TRBD2,TRBV18,CASSTPYAGLAGYEQFF,TGTGCCAGCTCAACCCCGTATGCCGGACTAGCGGGATATGAGCAGTTCTTC
TRBJ1-1,TRBD1,TRBV5-6,CASRGTGGNTEAFF,TGTGCCAGCAGAGGGACAGGAGGGAACACTGAAGCTTTCTTT
TRBJ1-3,TRBD1,TRBV18,CASSPSGGTVGNTIYF,TGTGCCAGCTCACCATCCGGCGGGACAGTGGGAAACACCATATATTTT
TRBJ1-1,TRBD1,TRBV4-1,CASSATSQGGNTEAFF,TGCGCCAGCAGCGCCACCTCTCAGGGGGGGAACACTGAAGCTTTCTTT
TRBJ1-2,TRBD1,TRBV6-5,CASSYEAGGSGYTF,TGTGCCAGCAGTTACGAGGCAGGGGGCAGTGGCTACACCTTC
TRBJ2-7,.,TRBV6-6,CASSYSVTGISYEQYF,TGTGCCAGCAGTTACTCAGTGACAGGAATCTCCTACGAGCAGTACTTC
TRBJ2-7,.,TRBV6-5,CASSRTRGSDEQYF,TGTGCCAGCAGTCGGACCAGGGGATCCGACGAGCAGTACTTC
TRBJ2-6,TRBD2,TRBV28,CASTLAGVESGANVLTF,TGTGCCAGCACATTGGCGGGGGTCGAATCCGGGGCCAACGTCCTGACTTTC
TRBJ1-2,.,TRBV2,CASSPGGSYGYTF,TGTGCCAGCAGTCCCGGCGGTAGCTATGGCTACACCTTC
TRBJ2-1,TRBD2,TRBV5-1,CASSLAGLGSSYNEQFF,TGCGCCAGCAGCTTGGCAGGACTAGGGAGCTCCTACAATGAGCAGTTCTTC
TRBJ2-7,TRBD1,TRBV11-2,CASTGTGGQEQYF,TGTGCCAGCACCGGGACAGGGGGTCAAGAGCAGTACTTC
TRBJ2-5,.,TRBV28,CASSLWGRGQETQYF,TGTGCCAGCAGTTTATGGGGACGGGGGCAAGAGACCCAGTACTTC
TRBJ1-4,TRBD1,TRBV5-1,CASSLGDRGQEKLFF,TGCGCCAGCAGCTTGGGGGACAGGGGACAAGAAAAACTGTTTTTT
TRBJ2-3,.,TRBV7-2,CASSRRDSHTQYF,TGTGCCAGCAGCCGACGGGACTCGCATACGCAGTATTTT
TRBJ1-2,.,TRBV5-8,CASSETTGSKGYTF,TGTGCCAGCAGTGAAACGACAGGATCCAAAGGCTACACCTTC